The 5 T cell receptor beta chains in this list originate from one sample, sequenced in a study of OX40 agonist ivuxolimab in advanced cancers. Clones were sequenced by immunoSEQ multiplex PCR, and TCRdb holds only the in-frame ones, with some missing. The sample yields about 66,000 clones, roughly 86% seen once. Here the sequenced sample was CD4+ or CD8+ T cells sorted from blood, taken in a trial of the OX40 agonist ivuxolimab. The receptors derive from an adult with an advanced solid tumor such as melanoma, head and neck, liver or kidney cancer.

The V and J genes are TRBV7-8 and TRBJ2-2, with 8 nucleotides matching TRBD2. The CDR3 is 16 residues long. V gave up 2 bases and J gave up 5 bases; unmatched junction bases: 7. The germline CDR1 and CDR2 sequences are SGHVS and FQNEAQ. Here the CDR3 reads CASSLFSGGHTGELFF. The CDR3 DNA is TGTGCCAGCAGCTTATTTTCGGGAGGGCATACCGGGGAGCTGTTTTTT.

The J gene is TRBJ2-1, the V gene TRBV18, with 8 bases fitting TRBD1. The germline V gene has CDR1 KGHSH and CDR2 LQKENI. The V gene end was trimmed by 3 bases and the J gene end by 9 bases; junction bases not matched to a gene: 4. CDR3 length: 13 residues. CDR3 sequence: CASSPDRDREQFF. The CDR3 bases are TGTGCCAGCTCACCGGACAGGGATCGTGAGCAGTTCTTC.

The chain recombines TRBV29-1 with TRBJ1-3; D call uncertain. Between the trimmed V and J ends, which lost 6 bases and 0 bases, there was a span of 9 bases. The CDR3 has 13 amino acids. In germline, CDR1 is SQVTM, CDR2 ANQGSEA. CDR3 DNA: TGCAGCGTGTTGGCGGACTCTGGAAACACCATATATTTT. It yields the protein CSVLADSGNTIYF.

This clone was recorded once. The chain has TRBV18 and TRBJ2-1, with D hard to call. This CDR3 comprises 15 residues. CDR1 and CDR2 from the germline V gene are KGHSH and LQKENI. V was shortened by 5 bases and J by 4 bases, with 15 bases between the two germline ends. CDR3 nucleotide sequence: TGTGCCAGCTCAGTTGTCCTCCTACCTTACAATGAGCAGTTCTTC. Translated: CASSVVLLPYNEQFF.

This sequence joins TRBV28 and TRBJ1-1; D is ambiguous. Trimming removed 5 bases at V and 7 bases at J, with 14 bases between. CDR1 MDHEN and CDR2 SYDVKM come from the germline V gene. The CDR3 sequence is 13 residues long. The CDR3 bases are TGTGCCAGCAGTGCCCTGAGAGGCGGTGAAGCTTTCTTT. This sequence encodes CASSALRGGEAFF. Looking up the rest from reference TRBV28 and TRBJ1-1 gives the full variable domain: DVKVTQSSRYLVKRTGEKVFLECVQDMDHENMFWYRQDPGLGLRLIYFSYDVKMKEKGDIPEGYSVSREKKERFSLILESASTNQTSMYLCASSALRGGEAFFGQGTRLTVV.